This passage covers 32 T cell receptor beta chains from one sample sequenced in a study of neoadjuvant anti-PD-1 for oral cavity cancer. Using immunoSEQ multiplex PCR, the repertoire was profiled, and TCRdb retains in-frame clones only, with some absent. The sample comprises 84,000 or so clones, approximately 84% of which are singletons, and around 3.2% rests with the top ten. This specimen was PBMCs, taken before nivolumab (anti-PD-1) treatment. These receptor sequences come from a person aged 35 to 85 with oral cavity squamous cell carcinoma.

The chain combines TRBV11-2 with TRBJ1-2; TRBD1 agrees at 7 bases. V shed 5 bases, J shed 4 bases, and the junction held 4 bases outside the gene matches. Germline CDR1 SGHAT, CDR2 FQNNGV. The CDR3 loop spans 13 amino acids. Here the CDR3 DNA reads TGTGCCAGCAGCCCGGGACAGCCCTATGGCTACACCTTC. As protein: CASSPGQPYGYTF.

This clone occurred once. The chain carries TRBV29-1 and TRBJ1-5; no clear D. The germline V gene encodes CDR1 SQVTM and CDR2 ANQGSEA. Trimming stripped 4 bases from V and 2 bases from J, with 12 bases between. The length of the CDR3 is 14 residues. CDR3 nucleotide sequence: TGCAGCGTTGGCACAAAGGGTGGCAATCAGCCCCAGCATTTT. Translated: CSVGTKGGNQPQHF.

The V call is TRBV11-2, the J call TRBJ2-3, with TRBD2 matching 10 bases. Germline CDR1 reads SGHAT; CDR2 reads FQNNGV. J was trimmed by 5 bases and V by 5 bases; bases with no gene match: 13. The CDR3 is made up of 17 amino acids. In DNA form, the CDR3 reads TGTGCCAGCAGCCTAAGGGGAGCGGGAGGGCCTGAAGATACGCAGTATTTT. Its protein product is CASSLRGAGGPEDTQYF.

The V and J genes are TRBV6-1 and TRBJ2-2; no clear D. With 3 bases removed from V and 5 bases from J, the gap between germline ends came to 16 bases. The CDR3 runs to 16 residues. Per the germline V gene, CDR1 is MNHNS and CDR2 is SASEGT. The CDR3 coding sequence is TGTGCCAGCAGTGACGTGCCTCAGATTCTAACCGGGGAGCTGTTTTTT. Translated: CASSDVPQILTGELFF.

The chain couples TRBV5-1 to TRBJ2-1; 11 bases align to TRBD2. This CDR3 is 15 amino acids long. Unmatched junction bases numbered 4, after V lost 2 bases and J lost 6 bases. Per germline, CDR1 SGHRS and CDR2 YFSETQ. CDR3 region: CASSFSGTSGNEQFF. The CDR3 DNA is TGCGCCAGCAGCTTCTCCGGGACTAGCGGCAATGAGCAGTTCTTC. The whole variable domain, filled in from reference TRBV5-1 and TRBJ2-1, reads KAGVTQTPRYLIKTRGQQVTLSCSPISGHRSVSWYQQTPGQGLQFLFEYFSETQRNKGNFPGRFSGRQFSNSRSEMNVSTLELGDSALYLCASSFSGTSGNEQFFGPGTRLTVL.

The rearrangement joins TRBV10-1 to TRBJ2-1; D may be TRBD2 (6 bases). The CDR3 contains 13 residues. V shed 7 bases and J shed 4 bases, with 11 bases lying between them. Germline loops: CDR1 WNHNN, CDR2 SYGVQD (reference sequence). The CDR3 DNA is TGCGCCAGCACCCGCGGGGAGTACAATGAGCAGTTCTTC. This translates into CASTRGEYNEQFF.

The chain is built from TRBV11-2 and TRBJ2-2, with unresolved D. Trimming took 8 bases from V and 1 from J, leaving 14 bases between them. The CDR3 sequence is 15 residues long. Germline V lookup: CDR1 SGHAT, CDR2 FQNNGV. CDR3 sequence: CASAGPALNTGELFF. CDR3 coding DNA: TGTGCCAGCGCCGGTCCAGCGCTGAACACCGGGGAGCTGTTTTTT.

The rearrangement joins TRBV6-1 to TRBJ2-1; tentatively, D is TRBD2 (6 bases). The CDR3 runs to 14 residues. The V end lost 1 base, the J end lost 4 bases, and 8 bases lay between the germline ends. The germline V gene has CDR1 MNHNS and CDR2 SASEGT. CDR3 region: CASSEGRDYNEQFF. CDR3 nucleotide sequence: TGTGCCAGCAGTGAAGGGCGGGATTACAATGAGCAGTTCTTC.

V and J are TRBV19 and TRBJ1-2; D gene ambiguous. V lost 9 bases, J lost 3 bases, and 11 bases lay in between. The CDR3 is 12 amino acids. CDR1 is LNHDA and CDR2 is SQIVND in the germline V gene (reference sequence). CDR3 amino acids: CASTGIYYGYTF. CDR3 coding DNA: TGTGCCAGCACCGGGATTTACTATGGCTACACCTTC.

The rearrangement joins TRBV19 to TRBJ1-5; a possible D gene is TRBD1 (5 bases). The CDR3 runs 14 residues. The germline V gene encodes CDR1 LNHDA and CDR2 SQIVND (reference sequence). V was cut by 4 bases and J by 6 bases, with 13 bases left in between. CDR3 sequence: CASSTGQGAQPQHF. For the CDR3, the DNA is TGTGCCAGTAGTACGGGTCAGGGAGCTCAGCCCCAGCATTTT.

The V and J genes are TRBV6-4 and TRBJ2-1, with D perhaps matching TRBD1 (6 bases). The CDR3 is 15 residues long. Germline values: CDR1 MRHNA, CDR2 SNTAGT. The ends were cut back, 5 bases at V and 3 bases at J, with 14 bases in the middle. The CDR3 protein is CASSLSPGDYNEQFF. CDR3 DNA: TGTGCCAGCAGTCTTTCCCCAGGGGACTACAATGAGCAGTTCTTC.

This sequence joins TRBV27 and TRBJ2-2, with a possible D match to TRBD2 (6 bases). V lost 3 bases and J lost 4, with 15 bases in between. Germline assignment: CDR1 MNHEY and CDR2 SMNVEV (reference sequence). CDR3 length: 16 amino acids. The CDR3 coding sequence is TGTGCCAGCAGTTTTTTCGGGGGTTCGGGCACCGGGGAGCTGTTTTTT. This gives the protein CASSFFGGSGTGELFF.

V is TRBV19 and J is TRBJ1-2; D is undetermined. This CDR3 region has 14 residues. Germline CDR1 is LNHDA and CDR2 is SQIVND (reference sequence). Deletions cut 5 bases from V and 8 bases from J, with 18 bases between. CDR3 DNA: TGTGCCAGTAGTTCAAGGACTCCCGGCGGGGGCTACACCTTC. Protein product: CASSSRTPGGGYTF.

The chain's CDR3 is CASRGVGHQPQHF. Here the CDR3 DNA reads TGTGCCAGCAGGGGAGTAGGTCATCAGCCCCAGCATTTT. The gene calls are TRBV6-5 and TRBJ1-5; no reliable D call. This CDR3 has 13 amino acids. The germline V gene encodes CDR1 MNHEY and CDR2 SVGAGI. Trimming removed 6 bases at V and 5 bases at J, with 11 bases between.

The chain couples TRBV2 to TRBJ1-1, with TRBD1 matching 7 bases. V dropped 6 bases and J dropped 5; count of bases not matched to a gene: 6. This CDR3 has 13 residues. Germline values: CDR1 SNHLY, CDR2 FYNNEI. The CDR3: CASSGQVGTEAFF. The CDR3 DNA is TGTGCCAGCAGCGGACAGGTAGGAACTGAAGCTTTCTTT.

Only a few counts were recorded for this clone. The V and J genes are TRBV30 and TRBJ2-1; perhaps TRBD1 as D (5 bases). V was cut by 0 bases and J by 10 bases, with 19 bases left in between. The CDR3 spans 15 residues. Germline lookup yields CDR1 GTSNPN and CDR2 SVGIG (reference sequence). CDR3 nucleotide sequence: TGTGCCTGGAGTGTACAGGCGGTCCTCTTGGGGGAGCAGTTCTTC. Amino acid sequence: CAWSVQAVLLGEQFF.

The chain recombines TRBV14 with TRBJ1-1; 9 bases fit TRBD1. The CDR3 has 14 residues. CDR1 is SGHDN and CDR2 is FVKESK in the germline V gene. The V segment lost 6 bases and the J segment 1 base; nucleotides outside the gene matches: 3. CDR3 nucleotides: TGTGCCAGCAGGGGACAGGGTTGGAACACTGAAGCTTTCTTT. Protein: CASRGQGWNTEAFF.

There are a few counts of this clone. The CDR3 loop is CASSSWSFEEETQYF. The CDR3, as DNA: TGTGCCAGCAGCTCCTGGTCCTTTGAGGAAGAGACCCAGTACTTC. J is TRBJ2-5 and V is TRBV5-4; D unclear. The germline CDR1 and CDR2 sequences are SGHNT and YYREEE (reference sequence). This CDR3 has 15 residues. The germline V and J ends were trimmed by 3 bases and 3 bases, with 15 bases remaining between them.

The genes are TRBV5-1 and TRBJ2-7; the D gene is possibly TRBD1 (6 bases). CDR1 and CDR2 from the germline V gene are SGHRS and YFSETQ. V was cut by 0 bases and J by 5 bases, with 15 bases left in between. This CDR3 comprises 15 residues. CDR3 bases: TGCGCCAGCAGCTTGGGAGCCGGTACAGGGAACGAGCAGTACTTC. Protein sequence: CASSLGAGTGNEQYF.

The chain carries TRBV10-1 and TRBJ2-3, with 11 bases lining up with TRBD2. With 5 bases clipped from V and 3 bases from J, the junction kept 4 bases outside the gene matches. The germline CDR1 and CDR2 sequences are WNHNN and SYGVQD (reference sequence). The CDR3 loop spans 15 amino acids. The CDR3 region has the DNA TGCGCCAGCAGTCAGACTAGCGGGGAGACAGATACGCAGTATTTT. Amino acid sequence: CASSQTSGETDTQYF.

CDR3 sequence: CASSFGQGVHNEQFF. The CDR3 coding sequence is TGCGCCAGCAGCTTCGGGCAGGGTGTCCACAATGAGCAGTTCTTC. The chain couples TRBV5-1 to TRBJ2-1; D might be TRBD1 (5 bases). The germline gives CDR1 SGHRS, CDR2 YFSETQ. This CDR3 contains 15 residues. V shed 2 bases and J shed 5 bases, with 14 bases lying between them.

This clone showed up just once. V usage is TRBV27 and J usage is TRBJ2-7; D gene ambiguous. Germline assignment: CDR1 MNHEY and CDR2 SMNVEV (reference sequence). V gave up 8 bases and J gave up 5 bases, with 10 bases separating them. The CDR3 runs 11 residues. CDR3 DNA: TGTGCCAGCCGGGCGTTCAACGAGCAGTACTTC. Protein: CASRAFNEQYF.

This clone has just a few counts. V is TRBV7-8 and J is TRBJ2-7; D is unclear. CDR1 and CDR2 from the germline V gene are SGHVS and FQNEAQ. V was pared by 5 bases and J by 3 bases, with 11 bases between. The CDR3 is 13 amino acids. CDR3 DNA: TGTGCCAGCAGCACTCAGCAAGACTACGAGCAGTACTTC. It is translated as CASSTQQDYEQYF.

This clone appeared a single time. This chain joins TRBV7-8 and TRBJ1-2; no clear D gene. Looked up from germline, CDR1 is SGHVS and CDR2 is FQNEAQ. V was cut by 5 bases and J by 4 bases, with 23 bases left in between. The CDR3 has 17 residues. CDR3 DNA sequence: TGTGCCAGCAGCCCGCCCTCTTCCTCGGCTCAATCCTATGGCTACACCTTC. It translates to CASSPPSSSAQSYGYTF.

This sequence joins TRBV9 and TRBJ2-2; the match to TRBD1 covers 8 bases. Germline V gene data show CDR1 as SGDLS and CDR2 as YYNGEE. The CDR3 runs to 17 residues. V dropped 0 bases and J dropped 6; count of bases not matched to a gene: 10. CDR3 region: CASSVGQGPKGAGELFF. In DNA form, the CDR3 reads TGTGCCAGCAGCGTAGGACAGGGGCCAAAGGGAGCCGGGGAGCTGTTTTTT.

The V and J genes are TRBV6-5 and TRBJ1-6; D unclear. The CDR3 has 15 amino acids. Trimming removed 2 bases at V and 2 bases at J, with 7 bases between. Germline V lookup: CDR1 MNHEY, CDR2 SVGAGI. CDR3 in DNA: TGTGCCAGCAGTTACCTTCGGCCCTATAATTCACCCCTCCACTTT. Translated: CASSYLRPYNSPLHF.

This clone came up once. This specimen includes other DNA sequences encoding the same CDR3. This chain connects TRBV6-1 to TRBJ1-5; a weak D match, TRBD1 (6 bases). CDR1 is MNHNS, CDR2 SASEGT, per germline. V gave up 4 bases and J gave up 2 bases, with 12 bases separating them. The CDR3 spans 15 residues. This CDR3 reads CASSVNRVGNQPQHF. DNA for the CDR3: TGTGCCAGCAGTGTGAACAGGGTGGGCAATCAGCCCCAGCATTTT.

The chain couples TRBV7-3 to TRBJ2-1; no definite D call. The V gene lost 3 bases and the J gene lost 10 bases, with 10 bases spanning the gap. The germline gives CDR1 SGHTA, CDR2 FQGTGA. This CDR3 is 12 amino acids long. In DNA form, the CDR3 reads TGTGCCAGCAGCTTCAACACTGGGGAGCAGTTCTTC. Amino acid sequence: CASSFNTGEQFF.

The DNA of the CDR3 is TGTGCCAGCCCTTACGAATCGACTAGCCCGTTAGGGAAGCAGTTCTTC. Translation: CASPYESTSPLGKQFF. The rearrangement joins TRBV27 to TRBJ2-1; 7 bases are shared with TRBD2. The CDR3 totals 16 residues. The V segment lost 8 bases and the J segment 11 bases; nucleotides outside the gene matches: 21. From germline, CDR1 is MNHEY and CDR2 SMNVEV (reference sequence).

This rearrangement joins TRBV6-1 to TRBJ1-4, with 7 positions matching TRBD1. V lost 4 bases, J lost 2 bases, and 7 bases stayed unmatched. The CDR3 sequence is 16 residues long. Germline CDR1 is MNHNS and CDR2 is SASEGT. The CDR3 DNA follows: TGTGCCAGCAGTGTCCGACCGGGACAGACTAATGAAAAACTGTTTTTT. Translated, it gives CASSVRPGQTNEKLFF.

The rearrangement joins TRBV29-1 to TRBJ2-1, with TRBD2 matching 10 bases. The CDR3 has 12 amino acids. V lost 8 bases and J lost 8; bases outside the gene matches: 6. From germline, CDR1 is SQVTM and CDR2 ANQGSEA. The CDR3 coding sequence is TGCAGCTCCTCTAGCGGGAGCGATGAGCAGTTCTTC. Its translation: CSSSSGSDEQFF.

This clone was recorded only once. V and J are TRBV27 and TRBJ2-7; 11 bases map to TRBD2. The CDR3 runs 14 residues. Germline V CDR1 and CDR2: MNHEY, SMNVEV (reference sequence). V shed 8 bases and J 1 base; nucleotides not matched to a gene: 4. The DNA for the CDR3 is TGTGCCAGCCACGGGACTAGCGGATCCTACGAGCAGTACTTC. Translated, it gives CASHGTSGSYEQYF.